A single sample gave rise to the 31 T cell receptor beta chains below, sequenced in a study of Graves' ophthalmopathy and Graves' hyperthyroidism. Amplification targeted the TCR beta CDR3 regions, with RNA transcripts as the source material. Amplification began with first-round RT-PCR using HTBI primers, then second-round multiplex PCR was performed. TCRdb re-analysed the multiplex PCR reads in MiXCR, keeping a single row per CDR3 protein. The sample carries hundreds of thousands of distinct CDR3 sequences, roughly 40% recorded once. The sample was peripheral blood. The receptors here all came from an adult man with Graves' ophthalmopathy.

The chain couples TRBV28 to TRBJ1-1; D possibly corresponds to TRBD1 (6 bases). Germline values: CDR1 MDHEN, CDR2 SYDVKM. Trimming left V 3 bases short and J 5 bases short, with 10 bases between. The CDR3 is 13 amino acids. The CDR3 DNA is TGTGCCAGCAGTTTTCAGGGGACAACTGAAGCTTTCTTT. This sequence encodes CASSFQGTTEAFF.

The CDR3 region is CSARDEARQGRSEKLFF. CDR3 DNA: TGCAGTGCTAGAGATGAGGCCCGACAGGGGCGGAGTGAAAAACTGTTTTTT. The J gene is TRBJ1-4, the V gene TRBV20-1, with 8 bases lining up with TRBD1. The CDR3 runs 17 residues. Germline V gene lookup returns CDR1 DFQATT and CDR2 SNEGSKA (reference sequence). The V segment lost 0 bases and the J segment 7 bases; nucleotides outside the gene matches: 13.

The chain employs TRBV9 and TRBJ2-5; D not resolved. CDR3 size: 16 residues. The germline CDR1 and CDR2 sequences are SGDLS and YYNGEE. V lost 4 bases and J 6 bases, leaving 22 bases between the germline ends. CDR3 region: CASSPPTGPYYQTQYF. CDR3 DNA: TGTGCCAGCAGCCCACCGACCGGGCCCTACTACCAGACCCAGTACTTC.

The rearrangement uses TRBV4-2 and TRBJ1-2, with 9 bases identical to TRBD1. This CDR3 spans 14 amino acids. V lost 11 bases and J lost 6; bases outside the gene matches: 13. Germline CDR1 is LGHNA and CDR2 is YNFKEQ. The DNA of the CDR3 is TGTGCCTGGAGCCCGAAGACAGGGGGGCATGGCTACACCTTC. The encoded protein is CAWSPKTGGHGYTF.

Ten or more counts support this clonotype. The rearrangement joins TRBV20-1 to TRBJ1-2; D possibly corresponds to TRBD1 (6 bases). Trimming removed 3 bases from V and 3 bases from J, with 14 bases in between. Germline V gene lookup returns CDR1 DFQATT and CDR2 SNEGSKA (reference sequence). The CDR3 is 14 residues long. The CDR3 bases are TGCAGTGCTAGTCTAAGGGGGGCGGACTATGGCTACACCTTC. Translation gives CSASLRGADYGYTF.

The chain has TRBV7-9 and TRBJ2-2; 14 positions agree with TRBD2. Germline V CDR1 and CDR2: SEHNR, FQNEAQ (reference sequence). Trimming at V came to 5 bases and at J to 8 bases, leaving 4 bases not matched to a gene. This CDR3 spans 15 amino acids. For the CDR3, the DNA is TGTGCCAGCAGCGCCCGGACTAGCGGGAGGGGGGAGCTGTTTTTT. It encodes CASSARTSGRGELFF.

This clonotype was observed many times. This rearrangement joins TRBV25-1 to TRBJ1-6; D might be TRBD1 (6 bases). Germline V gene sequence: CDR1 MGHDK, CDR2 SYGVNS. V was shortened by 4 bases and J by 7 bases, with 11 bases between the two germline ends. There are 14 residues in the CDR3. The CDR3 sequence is CASSVGGANSPLHF. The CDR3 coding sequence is TGTGCCAGCAGTGTCGGGGGGGCGAATTCACCCCTCCACTTT.

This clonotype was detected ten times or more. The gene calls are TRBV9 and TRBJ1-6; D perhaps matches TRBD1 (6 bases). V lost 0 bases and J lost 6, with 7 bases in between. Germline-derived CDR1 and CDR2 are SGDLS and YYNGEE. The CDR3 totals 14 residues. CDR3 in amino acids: CASSVEGVNSPLHF. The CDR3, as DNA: TGTGCCAGCAGCGTAGAGGGGGTTAATTCACCCCTCCACTTT.

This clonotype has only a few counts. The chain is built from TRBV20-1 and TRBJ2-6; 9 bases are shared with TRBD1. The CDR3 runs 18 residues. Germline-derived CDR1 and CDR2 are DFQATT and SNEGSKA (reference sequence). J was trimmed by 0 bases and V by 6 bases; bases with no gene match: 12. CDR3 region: CSATTHGTGFSGANVLTF. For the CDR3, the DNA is TGCAGTGCCACAACCCATGGGACAGGGTTCTCTGGGGCCAACGTCCTGACTTTC.

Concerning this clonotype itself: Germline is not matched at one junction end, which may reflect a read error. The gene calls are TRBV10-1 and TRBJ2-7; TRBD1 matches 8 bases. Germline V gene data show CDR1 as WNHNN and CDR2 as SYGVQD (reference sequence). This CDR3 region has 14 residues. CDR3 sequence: CASRFRTGSYEQYF. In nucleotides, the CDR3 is TGTGCCAGCAGATTTCGGACAGGGTCCTACGAGCAGTACTTC.

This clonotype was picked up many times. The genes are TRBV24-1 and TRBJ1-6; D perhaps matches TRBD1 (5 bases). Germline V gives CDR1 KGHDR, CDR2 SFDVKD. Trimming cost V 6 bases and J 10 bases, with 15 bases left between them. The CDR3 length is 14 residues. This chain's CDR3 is CATSQGGFGSPLHF. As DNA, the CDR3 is TGTGCCACCAGTCAGGGAGGATTTGGCTCACCCCTCCACTTT.

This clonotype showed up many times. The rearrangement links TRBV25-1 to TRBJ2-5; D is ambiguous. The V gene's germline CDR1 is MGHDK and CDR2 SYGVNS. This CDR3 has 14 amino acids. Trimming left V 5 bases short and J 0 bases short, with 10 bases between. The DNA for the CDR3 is TGTGCCAGCAGTTCGTACAGAAACCAAGAGACCCAGTACTTC. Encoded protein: CASSSYRNQETQYF.

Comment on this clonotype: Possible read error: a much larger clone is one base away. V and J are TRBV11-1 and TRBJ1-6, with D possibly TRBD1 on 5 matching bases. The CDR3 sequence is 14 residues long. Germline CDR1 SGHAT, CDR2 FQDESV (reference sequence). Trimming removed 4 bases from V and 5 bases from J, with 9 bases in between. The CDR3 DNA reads TGTGCCAGCAGCTGGGGGACGCATAATTCACCCCTCCACTTT. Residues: CASSWGTHNSPLHF.

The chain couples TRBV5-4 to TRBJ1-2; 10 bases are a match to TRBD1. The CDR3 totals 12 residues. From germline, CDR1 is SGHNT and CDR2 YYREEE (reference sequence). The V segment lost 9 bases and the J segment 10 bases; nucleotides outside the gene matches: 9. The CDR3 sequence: CATQAGTGAYTF. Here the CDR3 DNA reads TGTGCCACCCAGGCCGGGACAGGGGCCTACACCTTC. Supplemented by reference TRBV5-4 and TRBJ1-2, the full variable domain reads ETGVTQSPTHLIKTRGQQVTLRCSSQSGHNTVSWYQQALGQGPQFIFQYYREEENGRGNFPPRFSGLQFPNYSSELNVNALELDDSALYLCATQAGTGAYTFGSGTRLTVV.

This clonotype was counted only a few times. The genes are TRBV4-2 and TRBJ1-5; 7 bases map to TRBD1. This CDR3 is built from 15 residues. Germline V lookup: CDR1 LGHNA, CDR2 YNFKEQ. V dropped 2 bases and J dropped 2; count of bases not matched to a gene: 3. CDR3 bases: TGTGCCAGCAGCCAAATACAGGGGCGCAATCAGCCCCAGCATTTT. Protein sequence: CASSQIQGRNQPQHF.

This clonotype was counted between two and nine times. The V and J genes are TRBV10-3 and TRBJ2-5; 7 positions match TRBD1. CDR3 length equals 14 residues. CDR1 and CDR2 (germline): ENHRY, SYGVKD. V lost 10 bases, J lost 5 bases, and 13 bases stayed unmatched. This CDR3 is CASRRQGSGETQYF. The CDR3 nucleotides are TGTGCCAGCCGAAGACAGGGTAGTGGGGAGACCCAGTACTTC.

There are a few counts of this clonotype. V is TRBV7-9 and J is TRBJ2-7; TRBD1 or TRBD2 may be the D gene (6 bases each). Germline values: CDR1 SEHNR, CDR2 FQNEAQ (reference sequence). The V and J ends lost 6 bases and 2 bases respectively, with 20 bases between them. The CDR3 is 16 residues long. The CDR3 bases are TGTGCCAGCAGTTTGGGGGGCGCTTCCCCGACCTACGAGCAGTACTTC. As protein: CASSLGGASPTYEQYF.

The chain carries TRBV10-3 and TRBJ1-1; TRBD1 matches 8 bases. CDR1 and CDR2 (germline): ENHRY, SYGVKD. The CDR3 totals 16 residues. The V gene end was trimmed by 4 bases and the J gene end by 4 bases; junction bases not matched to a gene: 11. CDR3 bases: TGTGCCATCAGTGTGGGAGACAGGGGCCCCACCACTGAAGCTTTCTTT. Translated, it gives CAISVGDRGPTTEAFF.

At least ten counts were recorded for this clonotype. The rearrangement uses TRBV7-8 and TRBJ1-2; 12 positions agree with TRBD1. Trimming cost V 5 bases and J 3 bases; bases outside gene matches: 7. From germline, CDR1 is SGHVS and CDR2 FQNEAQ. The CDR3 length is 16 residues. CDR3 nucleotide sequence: TGTGCCAGCAGCACAAGGGACAGGGGGCCCCACTATGGCTACACCTTC. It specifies CASSTRDRGPHYGYTF.

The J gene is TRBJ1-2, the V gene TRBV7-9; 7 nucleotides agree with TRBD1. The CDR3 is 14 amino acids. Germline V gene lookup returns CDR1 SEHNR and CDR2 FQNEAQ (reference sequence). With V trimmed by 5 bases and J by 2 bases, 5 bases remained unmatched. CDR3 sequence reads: CASSQRGPNYGYTF. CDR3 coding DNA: TGTGCCAGCAGCCAAAGGGGGCCGAACTATGGCTACACCTTC.

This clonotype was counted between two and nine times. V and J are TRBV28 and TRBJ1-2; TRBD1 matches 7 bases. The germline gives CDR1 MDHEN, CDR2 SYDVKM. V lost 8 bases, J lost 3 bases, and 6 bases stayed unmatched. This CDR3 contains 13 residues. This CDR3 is CASLDRTDYGYTF. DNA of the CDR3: TGTGCCAGCCTGGACAGGACGGACTATGGCTACACCTTC.

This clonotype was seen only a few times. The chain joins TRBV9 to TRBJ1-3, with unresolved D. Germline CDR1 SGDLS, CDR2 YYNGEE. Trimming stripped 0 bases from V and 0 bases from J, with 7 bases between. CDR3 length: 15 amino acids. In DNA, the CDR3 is TGTGCCAGCAGCGTAGGGCCGAGCTCTGGAAACACCATATATTTT. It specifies CASSVGPSSGNTIYF.

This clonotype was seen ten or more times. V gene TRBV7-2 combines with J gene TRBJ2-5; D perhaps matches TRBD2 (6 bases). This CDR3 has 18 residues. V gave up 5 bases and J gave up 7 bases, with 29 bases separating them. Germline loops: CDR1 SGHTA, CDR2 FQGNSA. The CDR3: CASSGGIADYGRGRTQYF. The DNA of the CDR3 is TGTGCCAGCAGCGGAGGGATAGCGGACTATGGGCGGGGAAGGACCCAGTACTTC.

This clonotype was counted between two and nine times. CDR3 protein: CASSGSRGGELFF. The CDR3 region has the DNA TGTGCCAGTAGCGGGAGTCGAGGCGGGGAGCTGTTTTTT. V and J are TRBV25-1 and TRBJ2-2; 9 bases align to TRBD2. The length of the CDR3 is 13 residues. From germline, CDR1 is MGHDK and CDR2 SYGVNS. V trimming: 9 bases; J trimming: 7 bases; junction bases outside the gene matches: 6.

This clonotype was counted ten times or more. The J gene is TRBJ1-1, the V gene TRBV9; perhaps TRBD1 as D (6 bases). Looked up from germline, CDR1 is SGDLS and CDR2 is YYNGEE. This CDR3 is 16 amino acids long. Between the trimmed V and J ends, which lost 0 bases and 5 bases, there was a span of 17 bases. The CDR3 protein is CASSVGPGARGTEAFF. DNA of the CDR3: TGTGCCAGCAGCGTAGGGCCCGGGGCCAGGGGAACTGAAGCTTTCTTT.

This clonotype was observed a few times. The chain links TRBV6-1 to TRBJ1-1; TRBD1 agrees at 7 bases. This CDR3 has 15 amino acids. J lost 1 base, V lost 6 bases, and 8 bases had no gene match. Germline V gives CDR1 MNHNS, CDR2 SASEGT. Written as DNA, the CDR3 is TGTGCCAGCAGCGTAGAGGGACAGCGGAACACTGAAGCTTTCTTT. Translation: CASSVEGQRNTEAFF.

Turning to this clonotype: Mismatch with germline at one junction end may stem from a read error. The CDR3 spells CTSITGAMNYGYTF. In DNA, the CDR3 is TGTACCAGCATCACAGGGGCCATGAACTATGGCTACACCTTC. The rearrangement uses TRBV2 and TRBJ1-2, with 7 bases matching TRBD1. The CDR3 consists of 14 residues. Germline assignment: CDR1 SNHLY and CDR2 FYNNEI.

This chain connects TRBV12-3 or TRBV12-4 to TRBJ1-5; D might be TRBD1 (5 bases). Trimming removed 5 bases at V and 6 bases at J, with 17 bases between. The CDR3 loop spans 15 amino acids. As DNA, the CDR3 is TGTGCCAGCAGTCCCCTAGGAGGGGCGATTCAGCCCCAGCATTTT. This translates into CASSPLGGAIQPQHF.

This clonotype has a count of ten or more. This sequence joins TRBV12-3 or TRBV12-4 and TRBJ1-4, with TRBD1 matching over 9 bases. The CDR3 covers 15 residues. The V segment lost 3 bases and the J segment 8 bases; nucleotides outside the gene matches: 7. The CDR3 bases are TGTGCCAGCAGTTTGTCGGGACAGGGTGAAGAAAAACTGTTTTTT. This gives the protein CASSLSGQGEEKLFF.

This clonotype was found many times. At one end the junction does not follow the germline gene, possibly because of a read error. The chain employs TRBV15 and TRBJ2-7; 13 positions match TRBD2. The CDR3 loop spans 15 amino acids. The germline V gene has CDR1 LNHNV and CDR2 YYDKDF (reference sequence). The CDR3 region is CATSVRLAGGNERYF. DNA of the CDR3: TGTGCCACCAGCGTACGACTAGCGGGAGGAAACGAGCGGTACTTC.

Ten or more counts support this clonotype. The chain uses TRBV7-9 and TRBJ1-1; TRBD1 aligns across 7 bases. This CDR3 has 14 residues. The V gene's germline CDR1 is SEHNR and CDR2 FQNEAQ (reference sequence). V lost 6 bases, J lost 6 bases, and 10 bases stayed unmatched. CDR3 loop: CASRSGQVLSEAFF. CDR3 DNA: TGTGCCAGCAGATCAGGACAGGTTTTATCTGAAGCTTTCTTT.